This T cell receptor (beta chain) is drawn from a study of T cell responses to AZD1222 COVID-19 vaccine. About the research overall: Second-dose groups at about 4 or about 12 weeks were pooled.

Overall study findings and caveats: Repertoires were obtained only post-peak T cell response.

Trimming stripped 11 bases from V and 0 bases from J, with 11 bases between. CDR3 size: 14 residues. Germline V gene lookup returns CDR1 MNHNY and CDR2 SVGAGI (reference sequence). This clone was counted a few times. Antigen: not known. Method: immunoSEQ multiplex PCR; TCRdb's copy keeps in-frame clones and lacks some. The table lists about 150,000 clones, about nine tenths of them singletons. This sequence joins TRBV6-6 and TRBJ2-6; no firm D call. The sequencing used peripheral blood, collected on day 0 of AZD1222 vaccination. This clonotype was sampled from an adult in good health. This CDR3 is CAGAISSGANVLTF. The DNA for the CDR3 is TGTGCCGGTGCAATCAGCTCTGGGGCCAACGTCCTGACTTTC.